This TCR beta chain stems from a study of response to subunit inactivated influenza vaccine (dated by TCRdb to the late 2010s). The study in broad terms: To follow how T cells responded to a trivalent subunit inactivated influenza vaccine, the researchers relied on deep quantitative profiling of the T cell receptor repertoire.

Via the germline V gene, CDR1 is ENHRY and CDR2 SYGVKD. The CDR3 sequence holds 13 residues, the cysteine and phenylalanine included. Only CDR3 DNA remains: 39 bases, in frame from the first base. The trim is 9 bases for V and 9 bases for J, with a gap of 20 bases between the germline ends. The library was made by RT-PCR. Sequencing was performed on an Illumina HiSeq 2500. Clones were called with MiXCR by TCRdb after fastp trimmed the public reads at Q25, and only in-frame beta chains were retained. Here each entry gathers all rows of one CDR3 protein and keeps the most common genes and DNA. The sample table lists roughly 700,000 distinct CDR3 sequences, around 13% of them with a count of one. The ten largest clones take up around 7.3% of the sample. There are a few counts of this clonotype. The antigen this receptor binds is unknown. No qualities accompany the bases; no much larger clone lies one base away.

What the authors observed across the whole study: According to the authors, only a limited number of new T cells may be recruited by each seasonal influenza vaccination.

The V and J genes are TRBV10-3 and TRBJ2-5, with no reliable assignment of the D segment. This TCR was sampled from a man aged 50-60 years who received an inactivated influenza vaccine. Donor details come from another sample of the same person, matched by shared clones. The sample consisted of PBMCs from blood, taken around two weeks before vaccination. The CDR3 region: CAIAPGLQAAQYF. The sequence in DNA is TGTGCCATTGCCCCCGGGCTCCAGGCGGCCCAGTACTTC.